This TCR beta chain was recovered during a study of response to subunit inactivated influenza vaccine. The length of the CDR3 is 15 residues. V lost 4 bases to trimming and J lost 0 bases, with 11 bases between them. CDR1 SGHRS and CDR2 YFSETQ come from the germline V gene. MiXCR was run by TCRdb on the RT-PCR reads, yielding one entry per CDR3 protein. The sample lists approximately 530,000 distinct CDR3 sequences, approximately 12% occurring once. Notes on the study in general: Every seasonal influenza vaccination brings in few new T cells, the authors suggested.

With regard to this clonotype: The target antigen is unknown.

The sequencing here drew on PBMCs from blood, taken roughly 46 days after vaccination. This sequence originates from a man aged 50 to 59 who received an inactivated influenza vaccine. The rearrangement links TRBV5-1 to TRBJ2-1; a possible D gene is TRBD1 (6 bases). Here the CDR3 reads CASSVDRSSYNEQFF. The CDR3, as DNA: TGCGCCAGCAGCGTAGACAGGAGCTCCTACAATGAGCAGTTCTTC.